A selection of T cell receptor beta chains follows, all from one sample in a study of preoperative IRX-2 immunotherapy in early breast cancer. Data came from immunoSEQ multiplex PCR; TCRdb stores just in-frame clones and leaves some out. This sample carries over 25,000 clones, under 85% of them seen once, and the ten largest clones take roughly 2.5%. The source material was lymph node tissue, sampled from a patient treated with IRX-2 immunotherapy. The receptor source for this set is a human donor with breast cancer. The CDR3 runs from the conserved cysteine through the conserved F or W. D genes are given only for firm matches. The listing skips clone size in some rows; elsewhere it reads once, few, many or a size class.

TRBJ2-5 | TRBD2 | TRBV30 | . | CAWSRGTSGTPKTQYF | TGTGCCTGGAGTCGCGGGACTAGCGGGACCCCCAAGACCCAGTACTTC
TRBJ2-1 | TRBD2 | TRBV6-4 | . | CASSRRTAGLAGHNEQFF | TGTGCCAGCAGTCGAAGGACGGCGGGACTAGCGGGGCACAATGAGCAGTTCTTC
TRBJ2-1 | TRBD1 | TRBV15 | few | CATSRGSGQGDNEQFF | TGTGCCACCAGCAGAGGTTCGGGACAGGGGGACAATGAGCAGTTCTTC
TRBJ1-4 | . | TRBV11-3 | few | CASSLLLTDYEKLFF | TGTGCCAGCAGCTTATTACTGACGGACTATGAAAAACTGTTTTTT
TRBJ2-5 | . | TRBV14 | . | CASSSRDHPGETQYF | TGTGCCAGCAGCTCCCGGGACCATCCGGGTGAGACCCAGTACTTC
TRBJ2-2 | TRBD1 | TRBV18 | . | CASSPPYPGQGTRGTGELFF | TGTGCCAGCTCACCACCCTACCCGGGACAGGGAACGCGGGGCACCGGGGAGCTGTTTTTT
TRBJ1-3 | . | TRBV18 | few | CASSPTTYSGNTIYF | TGTGCCAGCTCGCCTACAACATATTCTGGAAACACCATATATTTT
TRBJ2-6 | . | TRBV11-3 | . | CASSSPPGANVLTF | TGTGCCAGCAGCTCCCCCCCGGGGGCCAACGTCCTGACTTTC
TRBJ2-3 | . | TRBV18 | . | CASSPAASSTDTQYF | TGTGCCAGCTCACCGGCGGCTAGTAGCACAGATACGCAGTATTTT
TRBJ1-5 | TRBD1 | TRBV28 | . | CASSLSRQGSQPQHF | TGTGCCAGCAGTTTGAGTAGACAGGGTAGTCAGCCCCAGCATTTT
TRBJ2-7 | . | TRBV6-8 | . | CASRSDGSYEQYF | TGTGCCAGCAGGAGCGACGGTTCCTACGAGCAGTACTTC
TRBJ1-2 | TRBD1 | TRBV10-3 | . | CAISEAGQGGGYTF | TGTGCCATCAGTGAGGCGGGACAGGGAGGAGGCTACACCTTC
TRBJ2-2 | . | TRBV6-8 | . | CASSHPTGELFF | TGTGCCAGCAGCCACCCAACCGGGGAGCTGTTTTTT
TRBJ2-1 | . | TRBV15 | . | CATSRVTTYNEQFF | TGTGCCACCAGCCGGGTGACGACTTACAATGAGCAGTTCTTC
TRBJ2-5 | TRBD1 | TRBV5-1 | . | CASSSISSAGGFRETQYF | TGCGCCAGCAGCTCTATTAGTTCGGCAGGGGGTTTCCGAGAGACCCAGTACTTC
TRBJ2-3 | . | TRBV5-1 | . | CASSGQGETDTQYF | TGCGCCAGCAGCGGGCAGGGAGAAACAGATACGCAGTATTTT
TRBJ2-1 | . | TRBV6-7 | . | CASSPYNEQFF | TGTGCCAGCAGTCCGTACAATGAGCAGTTCTTC
TRBJ2-7 | TRBD1 | TRBV11-3 | few | CASSLEVGGGYEQYF | TGTGCCAGCAGCTTGGAGGTAGGGGGCGGCTACGAGCAGTACTTC
TRBJ1-5 | . | TRBV19 | . | CASSIVPGNQPQHF | TGTGCCAGTAGTATAGTGCCAGGCAATCAGCCCCAGCATTTT
TRBJ2-5 | TRBD1 | TRBV19 | . | CASLDRGRETQYF | TGTGCCAGCCTGGACAGGGGACGAGAGACCCAGTACTTC
TRBJ1-2 | . | TRBV30 | . | CAWYRENGYGYTF | TGTGCCTGGTACCGGGAGAATGGGTATGGCTACACCTTC
TRBJ2-2 | TRBD2 | TRBV30 | . | CAWRSRGTSGVSTGELFF | TGTGCCTGGAGGTCAAGGGGGACTAGCGGGGTTAGTACCGGGGAGCTGTTTTTT
TRBJ1-5 | . | TRBV11-3 | . | CASSLIMGGNQPQHF | TGTGCCAGCAGCTTGATAATGGGTGGCAATCAGCCCCAGCATTTT
TRBJ2-7 | . | TRBV29-1 | once | CSVSGSSYEQYF | TGCAGCGTCTCTGGTAGCTCCTACGAGCAGTACTTC
TRBJ2-5 | TRBD2 | TRBV5-1 | . | CASSLVAGGMETQYF | TGCGCCAGCAGCTTGGTAGCGGGGGGGATGGAGACCCAGTACTTC
TRBJ1-3 | . | TRBV5-1 | . | CASSARQASSGNTIYF | TGCGCCAGCAGCGCACGACAGGCCAGCTCTGGAAACACCATATATTTT
TRBJ2-1 | . | TRBV19 | . | CASNQGVGAYNEQFF | TGTGCCAGCAATCAAGGGGTGGGGGCATACAATGAGCAGTTCTTC
TRBJ1-1 | TRBD1 | TRBV10-3 | . | CAISEPKSGTGGGFF | TGTGCCATCAGTGAGCCGAAATCTGGGACAGGGGGTGGTTTCTTT
TRBJ2-1 | . | TRBV1 | . | CASSQRGGGDNEQFF | TGCGCCAGCAGCCAAAGGGGAGGGGGTGACAATGAGCAGTTCTTC
TRBJ2-7 | . | TRBV19 | . | CAADPIDEQYF | TGTGCCGCCGACCCAATCGACGAGCAGTACTTC
TRBJ1-2 | . | TRBV30 | . | CAWVGTLYGYTF | TGTGCCTGGGTCGGAACACTCTATGGCTACACCTTC
TRBJ1-2 | . | TRBV5-1 | . | CASSLVKGTSEGYTF | TGCGCCAGCAGCTTGGTCAAGGGGACCTCTGAAGGCTACACCTTC
TRBJ1-3 | TRBD1 | TRBV6-8 | few | CASTTGGSGNTIYF | TGTGCCAGCACCACAGGGGGCTCTGGAAACACCATATATTTT
TRBJ2-5 | . | TRBV11-3 | . | CASSLEGLRGETQYF | TGTGCCAGCAGCTTAGAGGGGCTAAGGGGAGAGACCCAGTACTTC
TRBJ2-6 | TRBD1 | TRBV28 | few | CASSLWDRAGANVLTF | TGTGCCAGCAGTTTATGGGACAGGGCTGGGGCCAACGTCCTGACTTTC
TRBJ2-1 | . | TRBV12-1 | medium-sized | CASFLTSGAYNEQFF | TGTGCCAGCTTCCTAACTAGCGGGGCCTACAATGAGCAGTTCTTC
TRBJ2-3 | TRBD1 | TRBV5-1 | . | CASSLGQGGNTDTQYF | TGCGCCAGCAGCTTGGGACAGGGGGGAAACACAGATACGCAGTATTTT
TRBJ1-5 | . | TRBV10-3 | . | CATSGGSGQPQHF | TGTGCCACCAGCGGGGGCTCGGGACAGCCCCAGCATTTT
TRBJ2-3 | . | TRBV28 | . | CASSRDSTDTQYF | TGTGCCAGCAGCCGGGACTCCACAGATACGCAGTATTTT
TRBJ2-6 | . | TRBV6-8 | . | CASSPVGGANVLTF | TGTGCCAGCAGTCCTGTAGGGGGGGCCAACGTCCTGACTTTC